This TCR beta chain was sequenced for a study of T cells in localized non-small cell lung cancer. Study findings and constraints: The greatest T cell clonality was found in uninvolved adjacent lung (higher than in tumor). Greater T cell density in blood accompanied longer overall survival. Among the top 100 tumor clones, a median approximately 60 appeared in adjacent lung.

There are a few counts of this clone. The antigen is unknown. Profiling relied on immunoSEQ multiplex PCR, and the TCRdb table lists in-frame clones only, not all of them. The table has 2,000 or so clones, about 26% seen once. This CDR3 has 15 amino acids. Germline CDR1 reads SGDLS; CDR2 reads YYNGEE. V shed 4 bases and J shed 0 bases, with 14 bases lying between them. Specimen: lung tumor tissue, collected before any cancer treatment. The receptor was derived from a male donor aged 60 or older with stage III lung adenocarcinoma. The chain combines TRBV9 with TRBJ2-7; no definite D call. The CDR3 loop is CASSLRVGFSYEQYF. The CDR3 region has the DNA TGTGCCAGCAGCTTAAGAGTAGGGTTCTCCTACGAGCAGTACTTC.